The text below deals with one T cell receptor (beta chain). In the original analysis: ImmunoSEQ sequences covered only the junction and lacked quality scores; filtering therefore differed. TCRdb's table, derived via immunoSEQ multiplex PCR, lists solely in-frame clones and lacks some. V and J calls and clone size are those listed in that table; D and trimming were worked out from the DNA. This table holds roughly 2 million clones, about 95% found once. With 4 bases clipped from V and 5 bases from J, the junction kept 12 bases outside the gene matches. Germline V gene data show CDR1 as SGHTA and CDR2 as FQGNSA. The CDR3 covers 17 residues. Naive CD8 cells, CD45RO-negative and positively selected for CCR7, excluded terminally differentiated effector memory CD45RA+ cells. All donors were healthy HIV-negative adults lacking recent acute infections or vaccinations. The data were taken from a study of shared clonotypes between healthy human individuals. At the level of the study: Donors had three CD4 naive, three CD4 memory, two CD8 naive and one CD8 memory plate apiece.

Sample: naive CD8+ T cells sorted from blood. The sequence derives from a man aged 18 to 29 in good health. The V call is TRBV7-2, the J call TRBJ2-7; 12 nucleotides match TRBD1. CDR3 sequence reads: CASSYGTGGEFGDEQYF. The CDR3, as DNA: TGTGCCAGCAGCTACGGGACAGGGGGCGAATTTGGAGACGAGCAGTACTTC.